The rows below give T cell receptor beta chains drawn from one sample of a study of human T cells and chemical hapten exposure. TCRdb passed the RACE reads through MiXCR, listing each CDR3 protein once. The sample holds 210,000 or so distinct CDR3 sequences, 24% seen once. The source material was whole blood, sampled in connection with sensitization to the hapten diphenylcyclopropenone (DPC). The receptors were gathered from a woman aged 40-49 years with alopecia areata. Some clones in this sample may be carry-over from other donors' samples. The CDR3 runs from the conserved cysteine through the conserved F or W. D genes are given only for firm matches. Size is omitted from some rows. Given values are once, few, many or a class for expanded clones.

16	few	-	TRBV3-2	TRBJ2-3	TGTGCCAGCAGCCAAGACCTGGACAGGGTATCAGATACGCAGTATTTT	CASSQDLDRVSDTQYF
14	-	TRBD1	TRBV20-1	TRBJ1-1	TGCAGTGCTAGAGATGAGGACAGGAGGACTGAAGCTTTCTTT	CSARDEDRRTEAFF
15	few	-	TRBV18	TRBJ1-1	TGTGCCAGCTCACCAGAAGGGAGTTGGAACACTGAAGCTTTCTTT	CASSPEGSWNTEAFF
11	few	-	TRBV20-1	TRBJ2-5	TGCAGTGCTAGATCGGGGGAGACCCAGTACTTC	CSARSGETQYF
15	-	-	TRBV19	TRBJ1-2	TGTGCCAGTAGTCTGAAGACAGGACCTAACTATGGCTACACCTTC	CASSLKTGPNYGYTF
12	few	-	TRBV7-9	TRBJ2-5	TGTGCCAGCAGCCCCCGTGGAGAGACCCAGTACTTC	CASSPRGETQYF
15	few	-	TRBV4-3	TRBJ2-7	TGCGCCAGCAGCCAAGGATTACAGGGCGATTACGAGCAGTACTTC	CASSQGLQGDYEQYF
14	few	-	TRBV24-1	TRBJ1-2	TGTGCCACCAGTGGCCCTACAGCGACCTATGGCTACACCTTC	CATSGPTATYGYTF
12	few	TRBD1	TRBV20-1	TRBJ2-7	TGCAGTGCTACCGGGGACAGCCCGTGGCAGTACTTC	CSATGDSPWQYF
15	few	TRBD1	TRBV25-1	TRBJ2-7	TGTGCCAGCAGTGAGCCCCGACAGGGGTGGTACGAGCAGTACTTC	CASSEPRQGWYEQYF
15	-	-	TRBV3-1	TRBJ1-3	TGTGCCAGCAGCCAGACCCAGGGAGCTGGAAACACCATATATTTT	CASSQTQGAGNTIYF
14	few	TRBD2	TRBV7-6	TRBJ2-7	TGTGCCAGCAGCTATAGCGGGAGTCAGTACGAGCAGTACTTC	CASSYSGSQYEQYF
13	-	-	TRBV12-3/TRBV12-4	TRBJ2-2	TGTGCCCTCGGGCCCAGAAGCACCGGGGAGCTGTTTTTT	CALGPRSTGELFF
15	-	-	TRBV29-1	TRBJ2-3	TGCAGCGTTGTGATCTGGCAGGCCGGCACAGATACGCAGTATTTT	CSVVIWQAGTDTQYF
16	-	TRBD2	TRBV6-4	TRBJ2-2	TGTGCCAGCAGTGACTCGATAGCGGGGGACATCGGGGAGCTGTTTTTT	CASSDSIAGDIGELFF
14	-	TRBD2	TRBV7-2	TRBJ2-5	TGTGCCAGCAGCTCCGGGACTACCAAAGAGACCCAGTACTTC	CASSSGTTKETQYF